This T cell receptor beta chain emerged from a study of technical replicates of blood from several donors. Here immunoSEQ multiplex PCR was the method, and the copy in TCRdb shows in-frame clones only, minus some. This table holds 60,000 to 65,000 clones, approximately 86% found once. The germline V gene has CDR1 SGHTA and CDR2 FQGNSA. This CDR3 comprises 16 residues. V shed 3 bases and J 3 bases; nucleotides not matched to a gene: 2. Material for sequencing was PBMCs. The receptor was isolated from a human donor in good health. Some clones in this sample may be carry-over from other donors' samples. The chain links TRBV7-2 to TRBJ2-3, with 14 positions matching TRBD2. The CDR3 loop reads CASSFGTSGRTDTQYF. DNA of the CDR3: TGTGCCAGCAGCTTTGGGACTAGCGGGAGAACAGATACGCAGTATTTT.